The clone carrying this T cell receptor (beta chain) was seen a handful of times. This record belongs to a study of T cell changes during pregnancy in multiple sclerosis. Clones were sequenced by immunoSEQ multiplex PCR, and TCRdb holds only the in-frame ones, with some missing. The profile shows around 46,000 clones, around 89% of them singletons. Germline V gene lookup returns CDR1 SGHTS and CDR2 YDEGEE. CDR3 length: 14 amino acids. J lost 7 bases, V lost 5 bases, and 7 bases had no gene match. The chain recombines TRBV5-8 with TRBJ2-2; the match to TRBD2 covers 8 bases. This clonotype was sampled from a female donor with multiple sclerosis, enrolled in a pregnancy study. The material was CD8+ T cells from peripheral blood mononuclear cells, obtained in the second trimester of pregnancy. DNA for the CDR3: TGTGCCAGCAGAAAGGGACTAGGTGGCGGGGAGCTGTTTTTT. Protein product: CASRKGLGGGELFF.